A selection of T cell receptor beta chains follows, all from one sample in a study of blood T cell repertoires in COVID-19. Generated by immunoSEQ multiplex PCR, the TCRdb table keeps only in-frame clones and is missing some. Seen here are 55,000 to 80,000 clones, around four fifths observed once, and the top ten hold 15% to 20%. Sequenced input: peripheral blood. Receptor source: a woman older than 75 with acute or convalescent COVID-19. Both conserved end residues are part of each CDR3. The D gene is left open where the match is weak. Size is omitted from some rows. Given values are once, few, many or a class for expanded clones.

clone_size d_call j_call v_call cdr3_aa cdr3_nt
- TRBD2 TRBJ2-3 TRBV11-2 CASSLTGGASQYF TGTGCCAGCAGCTTAACCGGGGGGGCTTCGCAGTATTTT
- - TRBJ1-3 TRBV7-9 CASSLEVGSGNTIYF TGTGCCAGCAGCTTGGAGGTGGGCTCTGGAAACACCATATATTTT
- - TRBJ2-3 TRBV5-4 CASSLGGTSTDTQYF TGTGCCAGCAGCTTGGGCGGGACTAGCACAGATACGCAGTATTTT
- TRBD2 TRBJ2-7 TRBV3-1/TRBV3-2 CASSQFSPLGVSGRLYEQYF TGTGCCAGCAGCCAATTCTCACCCCTCGGCGTCAGCGGGAGACTCTACGAGCAGTACTTC
once TRBD1 TRBJ1-1 TRBV5-8 CASSLPGQGFF TGTGCCAGCAGCTTACCGGGACAGGGGTTCTTT
- - TRBJ1-5 TRBV29-1 CSVAGQPNQPQHF TGCAGCGTTGCCGGACAGCCTAATCAGCCCCAGCATTTT
- - TRBJ1-1 TRBV9 CASSVARGGTEAFF TGTGCCAGCAGCGTAGCTAGGGGGGGCACTGAAGCTTTCTTT
- - TRBJ1-5 TRBV30 CAWSSGGGGRNQPQHF TGTGCCTGGAGTTCCGGGGGGGGTGGGCGCAATCAGCCCCAGCATTTT
- - TRBJ2-5 TRBV3-1/TRBV3-2 CASSQRYQETQYF TGTGCCAGCAGCCAGCGGTACCAAGAGACCCAGTACTTC
- TRBD1 TRBJ1-2 TRBV6-5 CASSKQGALGSGYTF TGTGCCAGCAGTAAACAGGGGGCTTTGGGTTCTGGCTACACCTTC
- - TRBJ2-2 TRBV7-8 CASSSGELFF TGTGCCAGCAGCTCAGGGGAGCTGTTTTTT
- TRBD1 TRBJ1-5 TRBV11-2 CASSASRGPNQPQHF TGTGCCAGCAGCGCGAGCAGGGGGCCAAATCAGCCCCAGCATTTT
- TRBD1 TRBJ1-6 TRBV18 CASSPSGTGVSSPLHF TGTGCCAGCTCACCCTCCGGGACAGGGGTGAGTTCACCCCTCCACTTT
- - TRBJ2-3 TRBV5-1 CASSFIADTDTQYF TGCGCCAGCAGCTTTATAGCGGACACAGATACGCAGTATTTT
- TRBD2 TRBJ2-3 TRBV11-2 CASSLMGLARTDTQYF TGTGCCAGCAGCTTAATGGGACTAGCGCGCACAGATACGCAGTATTTT
once - TRBJ1-1 TRBV7-9 CASNWGTIEAFF TGTGCCAGCAATTGGGGGACAATTGAAGCTTTCTTT
- TRBD1 TRBJ1-5 TRBV19 CASSTSDRVQNQPQHF TGTGCCAGTAGTACTTCGGACAGGGTCCAAAATCAGCCCCAGCATTTT
- TRBD2 TRBJ2-3 TRBV2 CASRLRGGTDTQYF TGTGCCAGCAGGCTCCGGGGGGGGACAGATACGCAGTATTTT
- TRBD1 TRBJ1-1 TRBV29-1 CSVGQGINTEAFF TGCAGCGTTGGACAGGGGATAAACACTGAAGCTTTCTTT
- TRBD2 TRBJ2-5 TRBV7-8 CASSLVTGREKETQYF TGTGCCAGCAGCTTAGTCACGGGGAGGGAGAAAGAGACCCAGTACTTC
- - TRBJ1-5 TRBV4-2 CASSPVGVGGLRPQHF TGTGCCAGCAGCCCAGTTGGTGTGGGGGGACTAAGGCCCCAGCATTTT
- - TRBJ2-2 TRBV12-3/TRBV12-4 CASSSLGELFF TGTGCCAGCAGTTCCCTGGGGGAGCTGTTTTTT
once - TRBJ1-2 TRBV24-1 CATSDGGDSFYGYTF TGTGCCACCAGTGATGGCGGTGACAGCTTCTATGGCTACACCTTC
- TRBD2 TRBJ2-7 TRBV19 CASGESGGYEQYF TGTGCCAGTGGTGAAAGCGGGGGCTACGAGCAGTACTTC
once TRBD1 TRBJ2-7 TRBV11-3 CASSFGQGADYEQYF TGTGCCAGCAGCTTCGGACAGGGGGCGGACTACGAGCAGTACTTC
few TRBD1 TRBJ1-5 TRBV19 CASTIGARTGTQPQHF TGTGCCAGTACCATAGGGGCCCGGACAGGGACTCAGCCCCAGCATTTT
- - TRBJ1-1 TRBV5-4 CASGPGANLNTEAFF TGTGCCAGCGGCCCAGGGGCCAATTTGAACACTGAAGCTTTCTTT
few - TRBJ1-1 TRBV2 CASSEQGLAEAFF TGTGCCAGCAGTGAACAGGGATTGGCTGAAGCTTTCTTT
- - TRBJ1-3 TRBV27 CASSLKGGGYTIYF TGTGCCAGCAGTTTAAAGGGGGGAGGGTATACCATATATTTT
- TRBD1 TRBJ1-6 TRBV5-1 CASSSSDRGDSPLHF TGCGCCAGCAGCTCCTCGGACAGGGGTGATTCACCCCTCCACTTT
- - TRBJ2-7 TRBV18 CASSPPAAAALTYEQYF TGTGCCAGCTCACCACCGGCAGCGGCCGCTCTTACCTACGAGCAGTACTTC
- - TRBJ2-7 TRBV12-3/TRBV12-4 CASSLASSYEQYF TGTGCCAGCAGTTTGGCTAGCTCCTACGAGCAGTACTTC
- - TRBJ1-1 TRBV29-1 CSGTEGGYPTEAFF TGCAGCGGGACCGAGGGAGGGTATCCCACTGAAGCTTTCTTT
- - TRBJ1-2 TRBV9 CASSSGLQMGDGYTF TGTGCCAGCAGCTCAGGACTCCAAATGGGCGATGGCTACACCTTC
- - TRBJ1-5 TRBV7-3 CASSLESGQPQHF TGTGCCAGCAGCTTAGAATCGGGTCAGCCCCAGCATTTT